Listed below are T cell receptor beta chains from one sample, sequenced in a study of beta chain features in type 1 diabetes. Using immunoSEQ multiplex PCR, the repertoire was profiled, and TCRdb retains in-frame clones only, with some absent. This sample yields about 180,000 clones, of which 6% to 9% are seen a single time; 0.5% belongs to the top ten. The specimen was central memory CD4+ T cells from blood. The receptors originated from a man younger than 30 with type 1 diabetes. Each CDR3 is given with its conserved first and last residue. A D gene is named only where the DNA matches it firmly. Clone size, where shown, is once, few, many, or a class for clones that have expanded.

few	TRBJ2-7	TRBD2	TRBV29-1	CSVGGLAGGPASYEQYF	TGCAGCGTTGGAGGACTAGCGGGAGGCCCAGCAAGTTACGAGCAGTACTTC
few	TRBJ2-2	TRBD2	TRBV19	CASSLRGVNTGELFF	TGTGCCAGTAGTTTGCGGGGGGTGAACACCGGGGAGCTGTTTTTT
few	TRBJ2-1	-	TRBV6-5	CASKYRSAGGNEQFF	TGTGCCAGCAAGTATCGTTCCGCCGGTGGCAATGAGCAGTTCTTC
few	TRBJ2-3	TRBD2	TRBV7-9	CASSLQSRGGTDTQYF	TGTGCCAGCAGCTTACAGTCCCGGGGGGGCACAGATACGCAGTATTTT
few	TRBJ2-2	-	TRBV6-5	CASSQTSPGELFF	TGTGCCAGCAGCCAGACTAGTCCCGGGGAGCTGTTTTTT
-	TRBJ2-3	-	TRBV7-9	CASSPGTYTDTQYF	TGTGCCAGCAGCCCGGGGACTTACACAGATACGCAGTATTTT
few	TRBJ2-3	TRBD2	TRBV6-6	CASSQRLAGVTDTQYF	TGTGCCAGCAGTCAGAGACTAGCGGGGGTCACAGATACGCAGTATTTT
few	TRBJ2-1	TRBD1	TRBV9	CASSVEGQGSEQFF	TGTGCCAGCAGCGTAGAGGGACAGGGAAGTGAGCAGTTCTTC
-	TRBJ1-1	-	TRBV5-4	CASSLGIRENTEAFF	TGTGCCAGCAGTTTAGGTATCCGGGAGAACACTGAAGCTTTCTTT
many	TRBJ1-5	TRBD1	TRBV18	CASSPGTGGNQPQHF	TGTGCCAGCTCACCAGGGACAGGGGGCAATCAGCCCCAGCATTTT
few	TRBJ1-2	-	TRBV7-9	CASSRDGAGGYTF	TGTGCCAGCAGTAGAGATGGTGCTGGTGGCTACACCTTC
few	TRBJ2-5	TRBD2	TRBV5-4	CASSPETGTRGLETQYF	TGTGCCAGCAGCCCAGAAACCGGGACTAGAGGATTGGAGACCCAGTACTTC
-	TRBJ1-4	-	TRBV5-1	CASSLGQNNEKLFF	TGCGCCAGCAGCTTGGGGCAGAATAATGAAAAACTGTTTTTT
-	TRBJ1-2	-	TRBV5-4	CASSLRIGVERGYTF	TGTGCCAGCAGCCTGAGAATAGGGGTTGAGAGGGGCTACACCTTC
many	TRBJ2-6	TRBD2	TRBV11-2	CASSFLRGDSGANVLTF	TGTGCCAGCAGCTTCCTCCGGGGGGACTCTGGGGCCAACGTCCTGACTTTC
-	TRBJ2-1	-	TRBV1	CTSSQARANLIDYNEQFF	TGCACCAGCAGCCAAGCGCGGGCTAATCTAATCGACTACAATGAGCAGTTCTTC
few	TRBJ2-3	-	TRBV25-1	CASIGSADTQYF	TGTGCCAGCATAGGGAGCGCAGATACGCAGTATTTT
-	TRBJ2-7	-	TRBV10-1	CASSGSGGDDYEQYF	TGCGCCAGCAGTGGGTCCGGGGGAGACGATTACGAGCAGTACTTC
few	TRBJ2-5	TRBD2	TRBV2	CASSEESGGETQYF	TGTGCCAGCAGTGAGGAGAGCGGGGGGGAGACCCAGTACTTC
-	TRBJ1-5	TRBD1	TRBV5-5	CASSLVGGVNQPQHF	TGTGCCAGCAGCTTGGTAGGGGGCGTCAATCAGCCCCAGCATTTT
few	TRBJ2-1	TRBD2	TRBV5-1	CASFRGGGAYNEQFF	TGCGCCAGCTTCCGGGGCGGGGGGGCCTACAATGAGCAGTTCTTC
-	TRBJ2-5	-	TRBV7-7	CASSLVGITGETQYF	TGTGCCAGCAGCTTAGTAGGGATTACGGGGGAGACCCAGTACTTC
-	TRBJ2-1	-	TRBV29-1	CSGLLNIIAEQFF	TGCAGTGGCTTGCTGAATATAATTGCTGAGCAGTTCTTC
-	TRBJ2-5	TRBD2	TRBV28	CASSPFKAGGGETQYF	TGTGCCAGCAGTCCCTTTAAAGCGGGAGGAGGGGAGACCCAGTACTTC
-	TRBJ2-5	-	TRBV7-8	CASSAVTSIPAYF	TGTGCCAGCAGCGCAGTCACTAGCATCCCGGCGTACTTC
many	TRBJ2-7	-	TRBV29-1	CSAHRGAEQYF	TGCAGCGCCCACCGCGGGGCCGAGCAGTACTTC
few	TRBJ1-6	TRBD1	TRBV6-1	CASTTGYNSPLHF	TGTGCCAGCACGACAGGGTATAATTCACCCCTCCACTTT
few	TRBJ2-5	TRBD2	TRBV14	CASSPAGTRNQYF	TGTGCCAGCAGCCCTGCCGGGACTAGGAACCAGTACTTC